This T cell receptor beta chain appears in the sequencing data of a study of control samples from healthy donors and cancer patients. Method: immunoSEQ multiplex PCR; TCRdb's copy keeps in-frame clones and lacks some. This repertoire shows about 12,000 clones, more than 85% found once; its top ten account for 14%. The CDR3 contains 12 residues. V was pared by 11 bases and J by 11 bases, with 12 bases of the junction left unmatched. Germline CDR1 is LNHDA and CDR2 is SQIVND (reference sequence). The TCR comes from an elderly man with lung cancer. The sequencing sample was made of PBMCs. The chain uses TRBV19 and TRBJ1-5; 7 bases fit TRBD1. The CDR3 reads CASSTGYETQHF. In DNA form, the CDR3 reads TGTGCCTCTTCGACAGGGTATGAGACCCAGCATTTT.